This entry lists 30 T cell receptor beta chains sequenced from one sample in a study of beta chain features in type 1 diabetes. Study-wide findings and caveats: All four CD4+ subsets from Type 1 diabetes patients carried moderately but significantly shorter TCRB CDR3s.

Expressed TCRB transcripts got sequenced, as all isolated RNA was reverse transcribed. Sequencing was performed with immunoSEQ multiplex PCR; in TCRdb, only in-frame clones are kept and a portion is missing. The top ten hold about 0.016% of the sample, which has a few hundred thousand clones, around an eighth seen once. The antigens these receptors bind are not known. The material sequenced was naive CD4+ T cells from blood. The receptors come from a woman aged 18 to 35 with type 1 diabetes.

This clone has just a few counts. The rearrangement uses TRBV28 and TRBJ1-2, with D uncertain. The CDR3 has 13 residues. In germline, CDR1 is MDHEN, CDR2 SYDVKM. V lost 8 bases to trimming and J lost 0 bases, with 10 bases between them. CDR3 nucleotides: TGTGCCAGCCGTAGAAGCTCTAACTATGGCTACACCTTC. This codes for CASRRSSNYGYTF.

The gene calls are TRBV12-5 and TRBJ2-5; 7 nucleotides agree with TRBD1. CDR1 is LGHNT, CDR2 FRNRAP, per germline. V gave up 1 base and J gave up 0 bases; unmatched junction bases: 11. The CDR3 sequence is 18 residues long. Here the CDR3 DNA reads TGTGCTAGTGGTTTGGGATCGGGCAGGGGGAGTGACCAAGAGACCCAGTACTTC. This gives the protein CASGLGSGRGSDQETQYF.

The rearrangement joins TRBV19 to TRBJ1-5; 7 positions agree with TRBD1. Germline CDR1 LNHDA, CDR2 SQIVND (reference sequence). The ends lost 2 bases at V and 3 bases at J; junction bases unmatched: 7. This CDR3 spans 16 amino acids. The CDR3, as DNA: TGTGCCAGTAGTATACTTCCGGACAGGTCCAATCAGCCCCAGCATTTT. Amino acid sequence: CASSILPDRSNQPQHF.

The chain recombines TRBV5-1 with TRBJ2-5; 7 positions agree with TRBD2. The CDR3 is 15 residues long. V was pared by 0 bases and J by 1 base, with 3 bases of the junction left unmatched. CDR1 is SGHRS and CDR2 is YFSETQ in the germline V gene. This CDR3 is CASSLDLAVQETQYF. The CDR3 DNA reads TGCGCCAGCAGCTTGGATCTAGCGGTCCAAGAGACCCAGTACTTC.

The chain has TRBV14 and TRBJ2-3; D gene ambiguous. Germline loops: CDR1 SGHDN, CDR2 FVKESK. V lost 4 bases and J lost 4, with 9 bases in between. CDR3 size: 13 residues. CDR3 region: CASSRSWADTQYF. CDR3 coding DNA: TGTGCCAGCAGCCGGAGTTGGGCAGATACGCAGTATTTT.

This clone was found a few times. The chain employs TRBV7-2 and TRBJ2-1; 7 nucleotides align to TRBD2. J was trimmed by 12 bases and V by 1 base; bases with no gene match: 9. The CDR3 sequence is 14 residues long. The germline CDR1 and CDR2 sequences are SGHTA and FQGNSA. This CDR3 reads CASSLGGAGARQFF. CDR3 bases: TGTGCCAGCAGCTTAGGCGGGGCGGGAGCACGGCAGTTCTTC.

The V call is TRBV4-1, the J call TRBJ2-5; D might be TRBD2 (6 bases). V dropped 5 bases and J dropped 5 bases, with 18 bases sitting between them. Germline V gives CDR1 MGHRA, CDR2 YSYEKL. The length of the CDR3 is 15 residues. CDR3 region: CASSRSGSEGETQYF. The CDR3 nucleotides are TGCGCCAGCAGCAGAAGCGGCTCGGAGGGGGAGACCCAGTACTTC.

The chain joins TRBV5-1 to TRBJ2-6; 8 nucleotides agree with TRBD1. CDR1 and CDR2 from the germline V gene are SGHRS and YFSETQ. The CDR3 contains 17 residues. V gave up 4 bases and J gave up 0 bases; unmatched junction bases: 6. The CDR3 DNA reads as TGCGCCAGCAGCGAGGGACAGGCAAGCTCTGGGGCCAACGTCCTGACTTTC. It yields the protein CASSEGQASSGANVLTF.

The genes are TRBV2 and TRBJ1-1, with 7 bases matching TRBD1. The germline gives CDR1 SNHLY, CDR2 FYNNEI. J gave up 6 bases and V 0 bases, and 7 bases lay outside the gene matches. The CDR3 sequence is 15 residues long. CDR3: CASSEAEGAVAEAFF. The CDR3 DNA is TGTGCCAGCAGTGAAGCAGAGGGGGCGGTAGCTGAAGCTTTCTTT.

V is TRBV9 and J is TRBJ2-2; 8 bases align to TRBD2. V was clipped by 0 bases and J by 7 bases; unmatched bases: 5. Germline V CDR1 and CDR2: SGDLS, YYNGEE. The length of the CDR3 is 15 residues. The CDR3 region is CASSVVGTRDGELFF. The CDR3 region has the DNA TGTGCCAGCAGCGTAGTCGGGACTAGAGACGGGGAGCTGTTTTTT.

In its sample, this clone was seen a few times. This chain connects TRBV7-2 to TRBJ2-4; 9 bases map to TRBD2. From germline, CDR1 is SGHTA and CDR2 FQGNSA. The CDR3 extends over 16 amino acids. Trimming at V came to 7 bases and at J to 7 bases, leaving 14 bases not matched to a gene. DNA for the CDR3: TGTGCCAGCATCACCGCAGCCGTGAGCGGGAGGAACATTCAGTACTTC. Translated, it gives CASITAAVSGRNIQYF.

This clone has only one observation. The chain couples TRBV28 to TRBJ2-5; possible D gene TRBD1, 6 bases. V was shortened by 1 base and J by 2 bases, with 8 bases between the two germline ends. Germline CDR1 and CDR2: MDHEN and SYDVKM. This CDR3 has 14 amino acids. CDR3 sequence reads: CASSLSRGQETQYF. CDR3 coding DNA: TGTGCCAGCAGTTTATCCAGGGGACAAGAGACCCAGTACTTC.

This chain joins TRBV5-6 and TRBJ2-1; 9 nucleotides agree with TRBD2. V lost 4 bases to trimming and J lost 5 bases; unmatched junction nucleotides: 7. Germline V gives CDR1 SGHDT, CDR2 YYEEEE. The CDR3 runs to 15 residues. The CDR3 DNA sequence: TGTGCCAGCAGCCGGGCGGGAGGGCCCGACAATGAGCAGTTCTTC. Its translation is CASSRAGGPDNEQFF.

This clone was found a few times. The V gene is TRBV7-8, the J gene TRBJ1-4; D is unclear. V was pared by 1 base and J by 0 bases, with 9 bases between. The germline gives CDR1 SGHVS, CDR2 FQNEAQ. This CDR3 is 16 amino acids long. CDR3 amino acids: CASSLGAGTTNEKLFF. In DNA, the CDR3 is TGTGCCAGCAGCTTAGGTGCCGGGACAACTAATGAAAAACTGTTTTTT.

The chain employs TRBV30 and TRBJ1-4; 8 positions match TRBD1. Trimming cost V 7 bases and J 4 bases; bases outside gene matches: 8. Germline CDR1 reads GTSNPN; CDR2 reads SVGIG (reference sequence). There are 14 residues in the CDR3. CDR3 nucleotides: TGTGCCTTACAGACAGGGGCATTTAATGAAAAACTGTTTTTT. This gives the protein CALQTGAFNEKLFF. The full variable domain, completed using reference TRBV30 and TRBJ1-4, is SQTIHQWPATLVQPVGSPLSLECTVEGTSNPNLYWYRQAAGRGLQLLFYSVGIGQISSEVPQNLSASRPQDRQFILSSKKLLLSDSGFYLCALQTGAFNEKLFFGSGTQLSVL.

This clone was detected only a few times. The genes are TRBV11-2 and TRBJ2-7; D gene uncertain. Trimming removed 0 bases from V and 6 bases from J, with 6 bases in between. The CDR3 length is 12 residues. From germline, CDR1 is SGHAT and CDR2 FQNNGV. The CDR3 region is CASSLEGSEQYV. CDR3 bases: TGTGCCAGCAGCTTAGAGGGCTCCGAGCAGTACGTC.

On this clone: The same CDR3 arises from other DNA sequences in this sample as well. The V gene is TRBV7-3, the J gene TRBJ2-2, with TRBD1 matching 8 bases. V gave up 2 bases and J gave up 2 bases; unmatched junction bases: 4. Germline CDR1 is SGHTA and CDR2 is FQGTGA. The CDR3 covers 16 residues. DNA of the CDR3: TGTGCCAGCAGCTTATTGGACAGGGCAAACACCGGGGAGCTGTTTTTT. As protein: CASSLLDRANTGELFF.

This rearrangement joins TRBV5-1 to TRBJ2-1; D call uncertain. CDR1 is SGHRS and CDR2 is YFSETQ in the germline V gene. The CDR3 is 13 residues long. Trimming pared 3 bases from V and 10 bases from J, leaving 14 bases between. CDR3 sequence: CASSSQAVREQFF. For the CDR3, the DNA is TGCGCCAGCAGCTCCCAGGCCGTCAGGGAGCAGTTCTTC. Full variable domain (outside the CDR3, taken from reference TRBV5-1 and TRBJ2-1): KAGVTQTPRYLIKTRGQQVTLSCSPISGHRSVSWYQQTPGQGLQFLFEYFSETQRNKGNFPGRFSGRQFSNSRSEMNVSTLELGDSALYLCASSSQAVREQFFGPGTRLTVL.

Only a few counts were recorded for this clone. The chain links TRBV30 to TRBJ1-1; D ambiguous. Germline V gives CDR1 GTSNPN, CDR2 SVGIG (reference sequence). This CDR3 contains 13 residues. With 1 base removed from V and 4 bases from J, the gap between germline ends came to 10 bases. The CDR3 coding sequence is TGTGCCTGGAGTGGACGGCGGGGCACTGAAGCTTTCTTT. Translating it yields CAWSGRRGTEAFF.

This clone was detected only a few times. The CDR3 region is CASSRQGADYGYTF. The CDR3 region has the DNA TGTGCCAGCAGCAGACAGGGGGCTGACTATGGCTACACCTTC. This sequence joins TRBV11-3 and TRBJ1-2; the match to TRBD1 covers 10 bases. The CDR3 is 14 amino acids. V shed 5 bases, J shed 3 bases, and the junction held 3 bases outside the gene matches. Germline V gene sequence: CDR1 SGHNT, CDR2 YENEEA.

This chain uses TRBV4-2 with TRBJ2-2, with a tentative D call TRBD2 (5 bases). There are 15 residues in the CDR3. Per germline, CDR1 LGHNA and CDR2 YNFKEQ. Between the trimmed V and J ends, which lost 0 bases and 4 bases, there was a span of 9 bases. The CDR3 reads CASSQDRGGTGELFF. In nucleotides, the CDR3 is TGTGCCAGCAGCCAAGATCGAGGAGGCACCGGGGAGCTGTTTTTT.

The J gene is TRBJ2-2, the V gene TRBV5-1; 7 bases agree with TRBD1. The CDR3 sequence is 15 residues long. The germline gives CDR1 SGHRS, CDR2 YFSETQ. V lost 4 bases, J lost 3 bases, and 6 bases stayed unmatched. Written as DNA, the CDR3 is TGCGCCAGCAGCCCCCGGGACAGCTACACCGGGGAGCTGTTTTTT. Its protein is CASSPRDSYTGELFF.

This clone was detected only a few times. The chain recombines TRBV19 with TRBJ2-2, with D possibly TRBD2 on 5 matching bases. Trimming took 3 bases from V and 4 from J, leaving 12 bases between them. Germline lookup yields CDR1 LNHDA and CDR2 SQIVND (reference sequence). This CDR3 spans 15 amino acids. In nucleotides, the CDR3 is TGTGCCAGTAGTATGCGAGGGTCCTTCACCGGGGAGCTGTTTTTT. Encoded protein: CASSMRGSFTGELFF.

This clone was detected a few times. CDR3 protein: CASSILDRDNEQFF. As DNA, the CDR3 is TGTGCCAGTAGTATATTGGACAGAGACAATGAGCAGTTCTTC. The chain uses TRBV19 and TRBJ2-1, with D possibly TRBD1 on 6 matching bases. Germline CDR1 LNHDA, CDR2 SQIVND (reference sequence). The CDR3 consists of 14 residues. The V end was cut by 2 bases, the J end by 5 bases, with 10 bases between.

CDR3 coding DNA: TGTGCCAGCAGCTCTCGTACTACGAGCTCCTACAATGAGCAGTTCTTC. Translation: CASSSRTTSSYNEQFF. The chain combines TRBV11-2 with TRBJ2-1, with unresolved D. Germline assignment: CDR1 SGHAT and CDR2 FQNNGV. Trimming took 4 bases from V and 0 from J, leaving 13 bases between them. The CDR3 consists of 16 residues.

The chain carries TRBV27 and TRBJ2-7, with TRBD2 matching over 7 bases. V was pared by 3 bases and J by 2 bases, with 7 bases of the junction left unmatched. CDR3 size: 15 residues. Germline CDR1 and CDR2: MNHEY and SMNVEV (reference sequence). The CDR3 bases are TGTGCCAGCAGTTTTGGGGGGGATCCTCCCTACGAGCAGTACTTC. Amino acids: CASSFGGDPPYEQYF.

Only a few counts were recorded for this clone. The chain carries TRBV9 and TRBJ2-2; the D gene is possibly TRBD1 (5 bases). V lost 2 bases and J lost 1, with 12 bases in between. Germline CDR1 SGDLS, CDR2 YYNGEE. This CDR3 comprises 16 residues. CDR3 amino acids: CASSVLGHMNTGELFF. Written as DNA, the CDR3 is TGTGCCAGCAGCGTGTTAGGACACATGAACACCGGGGAGCTGTTTTTT.

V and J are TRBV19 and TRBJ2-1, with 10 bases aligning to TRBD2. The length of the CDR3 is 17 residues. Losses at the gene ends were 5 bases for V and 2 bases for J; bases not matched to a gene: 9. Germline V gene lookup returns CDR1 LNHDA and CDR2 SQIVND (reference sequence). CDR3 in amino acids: CASSPYQLAGTYNEQFF. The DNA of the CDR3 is TGTGCCAGTAGTCCCTACCAACTAGCGGGAACCTACAATGAGCAGTTCTTC.

The CDR3 sequence is CASSFTNENGYTF. The CDR3, as DNA: TGTGCCAGCAGCTTTACCAACGAGAATGGCTACACCTTC. The chain is built from TRBV7-2 and TRBJ1-2; unclear D gene. Germline values: CDR1 SGHTA, CDR2 FQGNSA. This CDR3 spans 13 amino acids. V was pared by 3 bases and J by 6 bases, with 11 bases between.

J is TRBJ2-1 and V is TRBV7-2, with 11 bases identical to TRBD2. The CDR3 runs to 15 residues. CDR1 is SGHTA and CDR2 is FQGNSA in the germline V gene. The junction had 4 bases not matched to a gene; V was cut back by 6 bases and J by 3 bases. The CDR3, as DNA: TGTGCCAGCAGTATAGCGGGAGGGAACTACAATGAGCAGTTCTTC. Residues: CASSIAGGNYNEQFF.